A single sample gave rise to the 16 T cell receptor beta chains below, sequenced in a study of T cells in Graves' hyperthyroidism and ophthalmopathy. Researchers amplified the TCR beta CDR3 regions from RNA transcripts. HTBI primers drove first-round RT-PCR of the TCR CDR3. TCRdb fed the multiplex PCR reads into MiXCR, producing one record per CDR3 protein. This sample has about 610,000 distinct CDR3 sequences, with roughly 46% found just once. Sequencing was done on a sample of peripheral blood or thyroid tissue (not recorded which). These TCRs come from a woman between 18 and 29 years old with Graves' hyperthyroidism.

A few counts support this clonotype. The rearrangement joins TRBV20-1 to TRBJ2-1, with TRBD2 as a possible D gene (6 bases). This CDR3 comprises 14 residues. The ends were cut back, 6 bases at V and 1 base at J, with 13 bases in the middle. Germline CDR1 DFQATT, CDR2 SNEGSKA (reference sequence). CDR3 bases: TGCAGTGCGACTCTAGCGTATTCCTACAATGAGCAGTTCTTC. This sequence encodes CSATLAYSYNEQFF.

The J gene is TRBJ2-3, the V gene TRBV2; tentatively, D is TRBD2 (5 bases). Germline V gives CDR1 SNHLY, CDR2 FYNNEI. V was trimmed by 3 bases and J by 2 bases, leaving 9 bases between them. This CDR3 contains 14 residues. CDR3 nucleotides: TGTGCCAGCAGTGATTCCGGGAACACAGATACGCAGTATTTT. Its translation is CASSDSGNTDTQYF. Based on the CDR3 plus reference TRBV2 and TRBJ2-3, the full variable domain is EPEVTQTPSHQVTQMGQEVILRCVPISNHLYFYWYRQILGQKVEFLVSFYNNEISEKSEIFDDQFSVERPDGSNFTLKIRSTKLEDSAMYFCASSDSGNTDTQYFGPGTRLTVL.

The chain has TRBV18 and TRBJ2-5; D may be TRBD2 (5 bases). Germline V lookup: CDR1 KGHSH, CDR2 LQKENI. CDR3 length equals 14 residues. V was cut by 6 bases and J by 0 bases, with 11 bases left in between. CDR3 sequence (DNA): TGTGCCAGCTCTTACGGGGAGAACCAAGAGACCCAGTACTTC. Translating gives CASSYGENQETQYF.

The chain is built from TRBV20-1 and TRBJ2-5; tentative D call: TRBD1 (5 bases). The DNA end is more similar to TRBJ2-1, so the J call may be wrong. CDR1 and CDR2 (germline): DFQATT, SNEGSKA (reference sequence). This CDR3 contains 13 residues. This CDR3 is CSSAQGLNNEQFF. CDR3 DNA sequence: TGCAGTTCGGCGCAGGGCCTAAACAATGAGCAGTTCTTC.

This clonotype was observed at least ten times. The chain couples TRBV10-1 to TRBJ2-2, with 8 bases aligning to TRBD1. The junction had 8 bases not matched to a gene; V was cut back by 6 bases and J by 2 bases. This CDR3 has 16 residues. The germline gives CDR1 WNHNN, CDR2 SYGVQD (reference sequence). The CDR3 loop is CASSPGQETNTGELFF. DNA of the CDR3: TGCGCCAGCAGCCCGGGACAGGAGACAAACACCGGGGAGCTGTTTTTT.

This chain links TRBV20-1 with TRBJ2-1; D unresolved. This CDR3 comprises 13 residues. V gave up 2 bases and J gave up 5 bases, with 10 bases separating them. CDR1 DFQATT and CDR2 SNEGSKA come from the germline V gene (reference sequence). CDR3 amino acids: CSARSGKDNEQFF. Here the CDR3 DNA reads TGCAGTGCTAGAAGTGGGAAGGACAATGAGCAGTTCTTC.

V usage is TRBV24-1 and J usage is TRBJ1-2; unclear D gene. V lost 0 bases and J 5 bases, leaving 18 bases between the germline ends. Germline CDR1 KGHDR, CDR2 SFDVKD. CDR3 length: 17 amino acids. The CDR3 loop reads CATSDLPWTSGRYGYTF. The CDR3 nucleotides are TGTGCCACCAGTGATTTGCCCTGGACTAGCGGGAGGTATGGCTACACCTTC.

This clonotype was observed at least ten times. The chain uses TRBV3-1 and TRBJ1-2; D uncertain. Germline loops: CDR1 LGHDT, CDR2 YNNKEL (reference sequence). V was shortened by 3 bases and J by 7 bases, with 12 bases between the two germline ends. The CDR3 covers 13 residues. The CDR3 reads CASSQKANIGYTF. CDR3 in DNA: TGTGCCAGCAGCCAGAAGGCCAACATTGGCTACACCTTC.

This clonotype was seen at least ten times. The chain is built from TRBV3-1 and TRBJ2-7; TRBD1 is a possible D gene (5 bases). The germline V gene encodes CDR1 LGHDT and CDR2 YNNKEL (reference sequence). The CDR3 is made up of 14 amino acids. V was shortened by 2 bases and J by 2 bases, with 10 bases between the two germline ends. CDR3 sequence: CASSQQPGTYEQYF. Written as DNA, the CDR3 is TGTGCCAGCAGCCAACAACCAGGGACCTACGAGCAGTACTTC.

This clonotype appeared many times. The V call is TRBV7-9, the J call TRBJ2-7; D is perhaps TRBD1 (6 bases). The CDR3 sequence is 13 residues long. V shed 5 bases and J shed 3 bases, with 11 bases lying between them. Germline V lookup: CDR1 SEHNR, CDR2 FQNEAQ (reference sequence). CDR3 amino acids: CASSVGGYYEQYF. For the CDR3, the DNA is TGTGCCAGCAGCGTAGGGGGTTACTACGAGCAGTACTTC.

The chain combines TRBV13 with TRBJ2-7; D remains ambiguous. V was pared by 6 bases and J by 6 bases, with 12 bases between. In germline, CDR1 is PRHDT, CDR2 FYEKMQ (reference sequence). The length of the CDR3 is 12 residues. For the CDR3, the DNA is TGTGCCAGCAGTGAACTGGAGATCGAGCAGTACTTC. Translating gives CASSELEIEQYF. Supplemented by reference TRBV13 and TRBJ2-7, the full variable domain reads AAGVIQSPRHLIKEKRETATLKCYPIPRHDTVYWYQQGPGQDPQFLISFYEKMQSDKGSIPDRFSAQQFSDYHSELNMSSLELGDSALYFCASSELEIEQYFGPGTRLTVT.

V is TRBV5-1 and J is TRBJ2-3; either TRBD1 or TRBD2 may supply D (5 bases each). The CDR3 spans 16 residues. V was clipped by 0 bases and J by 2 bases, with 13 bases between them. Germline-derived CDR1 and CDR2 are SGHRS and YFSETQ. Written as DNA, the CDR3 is TGCGCCAGCAGCTTGGCCGGGGCCCACACCACAGATACGCAGTATTTT. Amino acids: CASSLAGAHTTDTQYF.

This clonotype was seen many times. For the CDR3, the DNA is TGTGCCAGCAGTGACCGGTGGATCTACATGAACACTGAAGCTTTCTTT. Translation: CASSDRWIYMNTEAFF. V gene TRBV2 combines with J gene TRBJ1-1; D is uncertain. V shed 3 bases and J shed 0 bases, with 14 bases lying between them. Germline V lookup: CDR1 SNHLY, CDR2 FYNNEI. This CDR3 is 16 amino acids long.

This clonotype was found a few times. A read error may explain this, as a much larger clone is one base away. The CDR3 here is CASSFDRSSSYGQYF. CDR3 coding DNA: TGTGCCAGCAGCTTTGACAGGTCGAGCTCCTACGGGCAGTACTTC. The rearrangement uses TRBV7-3 and TRBJ2-7; D perhaps matches TRBD1 (6 bases). Germline CDR1 SGHTA, CDR2 FQGTGA. The CDR3 runs 15 residues.

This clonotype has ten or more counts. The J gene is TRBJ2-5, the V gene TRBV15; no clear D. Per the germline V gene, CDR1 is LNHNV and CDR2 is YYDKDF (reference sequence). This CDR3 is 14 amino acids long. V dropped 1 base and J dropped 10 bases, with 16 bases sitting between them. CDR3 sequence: CATSRGRSTLHQYF. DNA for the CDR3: TGTGCCACCAGCAGAGGCCGGTCCACCCTTCACCAGTACTTC.

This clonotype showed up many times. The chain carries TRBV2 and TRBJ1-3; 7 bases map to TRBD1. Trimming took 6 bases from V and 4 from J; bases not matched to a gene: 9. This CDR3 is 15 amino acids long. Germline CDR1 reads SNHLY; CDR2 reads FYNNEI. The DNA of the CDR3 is TGTGCCAGCAGCCTTACAGGGGAACCCGGAAACACCATATATTTT. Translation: CASSLTGEPGNTIYF.